Included here is one T cell receptor beta chain sequence, with context. This CDR3 is built from 13 residues. The germline CDR1 and CDR2 sequences are LGHDT and YNNKEL (reference sequence). After removal of 2 bases from V and 7 bases from J, the junction contained 3 bases not matched to a gene. Some clones are missing from TCRdb's copy, which holds only in-frame ones; the method was immunoSEQ multiplex PCR. The sample gives approximately 75,000 clones, 65% to 85% of which show up once; 10% to 15% is in the top ten. The data stem from a study of blood T cell repertoires in COVID-19. Overall study: Sample material is recorded as cDNA or gDNA derived from T cells, B-cell-depleted T cells, or PBMCs.

A Seattle source enrolled patients during active infection and followed them longitudinally. The chain couples TRBV3-1 (or the pseudogene TRBV3-2) to TRBJ1-2; 8 nucleotides align to TRBD1. The source material was peripheral blood. This TCR was recovered from a man aged 45-65 years with COVID-19, enrolled during active disease. CDR3 in amino acids: CASSQQGAGGYTF. For the CDR3, the DNA is TGTGCCAGCAGCCAACAGGGGGCTGGTGGCTACACCTTC.